The clone carrying this T cell receptor beta chain was observed a handful of times. Its target is not known. MiXCR, applied by TCRdb to the 5' RACE reads, yields one record per CDR3 protein. The table shows about 550,000 distinct CDR3 sequences, with about 19% occurring only once. CDR1 DFQATT and CDR2 SNEGSKA come from the germline V gene (reference sequence). This CDR3 has 13 residues. The ends were cut back, 4 bases at V and 6 bases at J, with 16 bases in the middle. This entry belongs to a study of T cells after yellow fever vaccination. Whole-study results and caveats: Clonotypes appearing in both CD4 and CD8 compartments existed, and their share was small. The secondary response peaked faster, at day 5 versus 15, but was weaker.

This sequence originates from a young man who received the YFV17D yellow fever vaccine. The sample consisted of PBMCs, taken 15 days after the yellow fever booster vaccination. V usage is TRBV20-1 and J usage is TRBJ2-7; D is unresolved. The CDR3 DNA follows: TGCAGTGCTATGACCTCAATCGTAGGCGAGCAGTACTTC. It codes for CSAMTSIVGEQYF.